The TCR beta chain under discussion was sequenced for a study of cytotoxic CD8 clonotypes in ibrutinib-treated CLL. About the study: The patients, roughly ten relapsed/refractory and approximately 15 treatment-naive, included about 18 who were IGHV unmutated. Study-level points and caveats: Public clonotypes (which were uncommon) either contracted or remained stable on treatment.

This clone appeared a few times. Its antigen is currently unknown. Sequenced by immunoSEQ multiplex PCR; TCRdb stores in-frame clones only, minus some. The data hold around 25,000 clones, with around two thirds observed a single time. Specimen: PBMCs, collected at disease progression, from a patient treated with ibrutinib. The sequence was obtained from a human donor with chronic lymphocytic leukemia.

CDR3 sequence: CASSSGRGGTDTQYF. The CDR3, as DNA: TGTGCCAGCAGCTCAGGCCGCGGGGGCACAGATACGCAGTATTTT. This rearrangement joins TRBV9 to TRBJ2-3, with D tentatively TRBD2 (6 bases). The CDR3 sequence is 15 residues long. Germline V CDR1 and CDR2: SGDLS, YYNGEE. V lost 4 bases and J 1 base, leaving 13 bases between the germline ends.